Below, 29 T cell receptor beta chains from the same sample are listed, as sequenced in a study of graft-versus-host responses after intestinal transplantation (dated by TCRdb to the early 2020s). The method was the immunoSEQ multiplex PCR assay. TCRdb took this table from immuneACCESS and kept in-frame rearrangements with V and J called. Such tables lack part of the clones; where checked against another copy, unresolved V genes explain under half of the gap, and the rest is unexplained. The sample data list tens of thousands of clones, and 80% to 95% of these were observed just once. The leading ten clones occupy about 0.3% of the sample. The time point label corresponds to: cells obtained before transplantation from donor or recipient. These receptors lack a known antigen. Here the sequenced sample was unstimulated CD4+ T cells sorted from spleen or lymph node cells, taken before intestinal transplant. Source of these receptors: a human donor who received an intestinal transplant.

The rearrangement joins TRBV11-1 to TRBJ2-2; the D gene is possibly TRBD2 (6 bases). The CDR3 contains 15 residues. Germline V lookup: CDR1 SGHAT, CDR2 FQDESV (reference sequence). Trimming removed 6 bases from V and 6 bases from J, with 17 bases in between. CDR3 DNA sequence: TGTGCCAGCAGACTATTCGGGACTGTCGCCGGGGAGCTGTTTTTT. It yields the protein CASRLFGTVAGELFF.

The V call is TRBV5-6, the J call TRBJ2-3; D is undetermined. Deletions cut 3 bases from V and 2 bases from J, with 4 bases between. Germline V gene sequence: CDR1 SGHDT, CDR2 YYEEEE. CDR3 size: 12 residues. This CDR3 reads CASSSYTDTQYF. CDR3 coding DNA: TGTGCCAGCAGCTCCTACACAGATACGCAGTATTTT.

The chain couples TRBV28 to TRBJ2-1; D assignment may be TRBD1 or TRBD2 (6 bases each). The CDR3 totals 17 residues. The germline CDR1 and CDR2 sequences are MDHEN and SYDVKM. V was pared by 2 bases and J by 0 bases, with 14 bases between. The CDR3 DNA sequence: TGTGCCAGCAGTTTAGGGGGGCACGGGAGCTCCTACAATGAGCAGTTCTTC. This translates into CASSLGGHGSSYNEQFF.

This rearrangement joins TRBV7-3 to TRBJ1-4; perhaps TRBD1 as D (6 bases). Germline CDR1 SGHTA, CDR2 FQGTGA. This CDR3 is built from 16 residues. Trimming pared 6 bases from V and 0 bases from J, leaving 14 bases between. CDR3: CASRRRGRATNEKLFF. CDR3 DNA sequence: TGTGCCAGCAGACGCAGGGGACGTGCAACTAATGAAAAACTGTTTTTT.

This chain joins TRBV5-4 and TRBJ2-5, with 7 bases fitting TRBD2. The CDR3 is 15 residues long. V trimming: 3 bases; J trimming: 3 bases; junction bases outside the gene matches: 8. Germline V lookup: CDR1 SGHNT, CDR2 YYREEE (reference sequence). The CDR3 DNA reads as TGTGCCAGCAGCTCCGGGAGGTTACCAAAAGAGACCCAGTACTTC. Protein product: CASSSGRLPKETQYF.

The chain uses TRBV4-1 and TRBJ1-2, with D perhaps matching TRBD1 (5 bases). Between the trimmed V and J ends, which lost 0 bases and 3 bases, there was a span of 11 bases. Germline assignment: CDR1 MGHRA and CDR2 YSYEKL. The CDR3 sequence is 15 residues long. Here the CDR3 DNA reads TGCGCCAGCAGCCAAGATCCTGGGACTGACTATGGCTACACCTTC. It codes for CASSQDPGTDYGYTF.

CDR3 coding DNA: TGTGCCAGCAGTTCGACAGTTGCGGTGAACGAGCAGTACTTC. Translation: CASSSTVAVNEQYF. This chain joins TRBV28 and TRBJ2-7; a weak D match, TRBD1 (5 bases). This CDR3 is 14 amino acids long. Germline V gives CDR1 MDHEN, CDR2 SYDVKM. V was clipped by 4 bases and J by 5 bases, with 15 bases between them.

This chain connects TRBV18 to TRBJ1-5; tentatively, D is TRBD1 (5 bases). CDR1 and CDR2 (germline): KGHSH, LQKENI. The length of the CDR3 is 15 residues. Trimming stripped 5 bases from V and 3 bases from J, with 14 bases between. The CDR3 protein is CASSVQGHHNQPQHF. CDR3 DNA sequence: TGTGCCAGCTCAGTGCAGGGTCATCACAATCAGCCCCAGCATTTT.

This clone showed up just once. The chain combines TRBV29-1 with TRBJ2-2; TRBD2 agrees at 13 bases. The CDR3 runs to 15 residues. The J segment lost 3 bases and the V segment lost 7 bases, leaving 5 bases of the junction unmatched. Per the germline V gene, CDR1 is SQVTM and CDR2 is ANQGSEA. The CDR3 DNA sequence: TGCAGCGGACGGACTAGCGGGGGCTACACCGGGGAGCTGTTTTTT. Its protein is CSGRTSGGYTGELFF.

The rearrangement uses TRBV6-1 and TRBJ1-6, with TRBD1 as a possible D gene (5 bases). The germline gives CDR1 MNHNS, CDR2 SASEGT. This CDR3 spans 13 amino acids. V lost 6 bases to trimming and J lost 7 bases, with 10 bases between them. The CDR3 sequence is CASSGTENSPLHF. CDR3 coding DNA: TGTGCCAGCAGCGGGACGGAAAATTCACCCCTCCACTTT.

The rearrangement joins TRBV18 to TRBJ2-1; TRBD1 is a possible D gene (6 bases). This CDR3 has 13 amino acids. CDR1 and CDR2 from the germline V gene are KGHSH and LQKENI. Trimming removed 4 bases at V and 4 bases at J, with 8 bases between. The CDR3 region is CASSQQGYNEQFF. The CDR3 DNA follows: TGTGCCAGCTCACAACAGGGTTACAATGAGCAGTTCTTC.

The chain employs TRBV5-4 and TRBJ2-7; 11 nucleotides line up with TRBD1. The CDR3 sequence is 13 residues long. Germline values: CDR1 SGHNT, CDR2 YYREEE (reference sequence). The V and J ends lost 4 bases and 4 bases, in that order; junction bases with no gene match: 1. The CDR3 spells CASSRDRGYEQYF. In DNA, the CDR3 is TGTGCCAGCAGCCGGGACAGGGGGTACGAGCAGTACTTC.

V is TRBV7-9 and J is TRBJ2-3; D remains ambiguous. Germline CDR1 is SEHNR and CDR2 is FQNEAQ (reference sequence). The CDR3 length is 15 residues. Trimming removed 3 bases from V and 3 bases from J, with 13 bases in between. The CDR3 nucleotides read TGTGCCAGCAGCTTCTACCGTGGAGAAACAGATACGCAGTATTTT. Encoded protein: CASSFYRGETDTQYF.

The rearrangement joins TRBV5-5 to TRBJ2-1; tentative D call: TRBD2 (6 bases). CDR3 length: 15 amino acids. CDR1 is SGHKS and CDR2 is YYEKEE in the germline V gene (reference sequence). Trimming took 4 bases from V and 3 from J, leaving 14 bases between them. CDR3 amino acids: CASSPTSYFYNEQFF. For the CDR3, the DNA is TGTGCCAGCAGCCCAACTAGCTATTTCTACAATGAGCAGTTCTTC.

The chain links TRBV7-7 to TRBJ2-5, with D perhaps matching TRBD1 (5 bases). Germline CDR1 and CDR2: SSHAT and FNYEAQ (reference sequence). The CDR3 loop spans 14 amino acids. V was shortened by 4 bases and J by 3 bases, with 12 bases between the two germline ends. The CDR3 DNA reads as TGTGCCAGCAGCTCTATGGGGCAGAAAGAGACCCAGTACTTC. Translation: CASSSMGQKETQYF. Variable domain in full (rest from reference TRBV7-7 and TRBJ2-5): GAGVSQSPRYKVTKRGQDVTLRCDPISSHATLYWYQQALGQGPEFLTYFNYEAQPDKSGLPSDRFSAERPEGSISTLTIQRTEQRDSAMYRCASSSMGQKETQYFGPGTRLLVL.

The CDR3 sequence: CSVVGKGQVPSYGYTF. CDR3 DNA sequence: TGCAGCGTCGTCGGGAAAGGACAGGTCCCTTCTTATGGCTACACCTTC. The V gene is TRBV29-1, the J gene TRBJ1-2, with 7 bases identical to TRBD1. Germline assignment: CDR1 SQVTM and CDR2 ANQGSEA. The CDR3 length is 16 residues. J gave up 5 bases and V 6 bases, and 18 bases lay outside the gene matches.

CDR3 sequence: CASSQDWDRVPSGRTDTQYF. DNA of the CDR3: TGCGCCAGCAGCCAAGACTGGGACAGGGTCCCTAGCGGGAGAACAGATACGCAGTATTTT. This chain connects TRBV4-1 to TRBJ2-3; tentative D call: TRBD2 (10 bases). The CDR3 is 20 residues long. V was cut by 0 bases and J by 3 bases, with 25 bases left in between. CDR1 is MGHRA, CDR2 YSYEKL, per germline.

This clone appeared once. CDR3 bases: TGCGCCAGCAGTGATCGAGGGCAGGAAGGGACCCAGTACTTC. This sequence encodes CASSDRGQEGTQYF. The genes are TRBV10-1 and TRBJ2-5; D possibly corresponds to TRBD2 (5 bases). The length of the CDR3 is 14 residues. V gave up 3 bases and J gave up 7 bases, with 15 bases separating them. The germline CDR1 and CDR2 sequences are WNHNN and SYGVQD (reference sequence).

V and J are TRBV6-1 and TRBJ1-2, with 12 bases identical to TRBD1. With 4 bases clipped from V and 12 bases from J, the junction kept 3 bases outside the gene matches. The CDR3 contains 12 residues. Germline CDR1 is MNHNS and CDR2 is SASEGT. CDR3 coding DNA: TGTGCCAGCAGTGTAGGGACAGGGGGCAACACCTTC. Translation gives CASSVGTGGNTF.

The chain is built from TRBV28 and TRBJ2-5, with D perhaps TRBD1 (5 bases). CDR1 MDHEN and CDR2 SYDVKM come from the germline V gene. V was shortened by 3 bases and J by 10 bases, with 21 bases between the two germline ends. This CDR3 contains 15 residues. The CDR3 DNA is TGTGCCAGCAGTTTCGGGCAGGATAATGCCAGGGACCAGTACTTC. Protein sequence: CASSFGQDNARDQYF.

The gene calls are TRBV19 and TRBJ1-3; D is unresolved. Trimming shortened V by 5 bases and J by 1 base, and 15 bases separated the two germline ends. Germline V gene lookup returns CDR1 LNHDA and CDR2 SQIVND (reference sequence). The CDR3 runs to 16 residues. CDR3 nucleotides: TGTGCCAGTAGTGTTAAGCCGGCCGCGTCTGGAAACACCATATATTTT. Translated, it gives CASSVKPAASGNTIYF.

The V call is TRBV14, the J call TRBJ1-5, with D perhaps matching TRBD1 (5 bases). CDR1 is SGHDN, CDR2 FVKESK, per germline. V was clipped by 1 base and J by 6 bases, with 10 bases between them. The CDR3 runs 14 residues. For the CDR3, the DNA is TGTGCCAGCAGCCAAGCAGGGAAAGGTCAGCCCCAGCATTTT. Protein: CASSQAGKGQPQHF.

The table lists this clone with a few counts. The chain employs TRBV2 and TRBJ1-1; 7 bases map to TRBD1. Losses at the gene ends were 6 bases for V and 0 bases for J; bases not matched to a gene: 7. The CDR3 extends over 15 amino acids. Germline-derived CDR1 and CDR2 are SNHLY and FYNNEI. This CDR3 is CASRGGTAMNTEAFF. The DNA for the CDR3 is TGTGCCAGCAGGGGGGGGACAGCCATGAACACTGAAGCTTTCTTT.

J is TRBJ2-4 and V is TRBV7-2; D is possibly TRBD1 (5 bases). The V gene lost 4 bases and the J gene lost 0 bases, with 13 bases spanning the gap. Germline assignment: CDR1 SGHTA and CDR2 FQGNSA. The CDR3 covers 16 residues. The CDR3 bases are TGTGCCAGCAGCTCCCAGGGTTCTGGAGCCAAAAACATTCAGTACTTC. Its protein is CASSSQGSGAKNIQYF.

The chain employs TRBV18 and TRBJ2-7; D unclear. Trimming cost V 4 bases and J 4 bases, with 8 bases left between them. Germline values: CDR1 KGHSH, CDR2 LQKENI. There are 12 residues in the CDR3. The CDR3 sequence is CASSQVGYEQYF. CDR3 DNA: TGTGCCAGCTCACAGGTCGGTTACGAGCAGTACTTC.

The gene calls are TRBV13 and TRBJ2-1, with a tentative D call TRBD2 (5 bases). Trimming pared 3 bases from V and 7 bases from J, leaving 16 bases between. The CDR3 spans 15 residues. The germline CDR1 and CDR2 sequences are PRHDT and FYEKMQ (reference sequence). CDR3 coding DNA: TGTGCCAGCAGCTTGGGCGTTGGACGGAGGAATGAGCAGTTCTTC. Amino acid sequence: CASSLGVGRRNEQFF.

V usage is TRBV29-1 and J usage is TRBJ1-1, with D unresolved. V gave up 1 base and J gave up 1 base, with 13 bases separating them. The length of the CDR3 is 15 residues. Germline V gene lookup returns CDR1 SQVTM and CDR2 ANQGSEA. The CDR3 loop is CSVEGVTRKNTEAFF. DNA for the CDR3: TGCAGCGTTGAAGGGGTTACTAGGAAGAACACTGAAGCTTTCTTT.

The CDR3 bases are TGTGCCAGCATGGGCTCCTACGAGCAGTACTTC. The encoded protein is CASMGSYEQYF. The gene calls are TRBV2 and TRBJ2-7; D is ambiguous. This CDR3 is 11 amino acids long. The germline gives CDR1 SNHLY, CDR2 FYNNEI. Trimming shortened V by 7 bases and J by 0 bases, and 4 bases separated the two germline ends.

The J gene is TRBJ1-1, the V gene TRBV18, with unresolved D. Trimming cost V 4 bases and J 0 bases, with 6 bases left between them. The CDR3 covers 13 residues. CDR1 and CDR2 (germline): KGHSH, LQKENI. CDR3 nucleotides: TGTGCCAGCTCACGCGACGTGAACACTGAAGCTTTCTTT. Translated, it gives CASSRDVNTEAFF.